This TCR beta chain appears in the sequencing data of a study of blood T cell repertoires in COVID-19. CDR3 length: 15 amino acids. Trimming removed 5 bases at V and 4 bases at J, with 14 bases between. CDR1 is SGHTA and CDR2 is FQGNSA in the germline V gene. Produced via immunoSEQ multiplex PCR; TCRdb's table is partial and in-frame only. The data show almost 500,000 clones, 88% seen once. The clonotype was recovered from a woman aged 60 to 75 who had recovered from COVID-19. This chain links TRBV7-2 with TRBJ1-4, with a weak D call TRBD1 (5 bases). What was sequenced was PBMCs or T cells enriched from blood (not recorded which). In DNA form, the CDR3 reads TGTGCCAGCAGCCCCCGACAGCGCCTTAATGAAAAACTGTTTTTT. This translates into CASSPRQRLNEKLFF. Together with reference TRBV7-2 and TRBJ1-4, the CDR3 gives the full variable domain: GAGVSQSPSNKVTEKGKDVELRCDPISGHTALYWYRQSLGQGLEFLIYFQGNSAPDKSGLPSDRFSAERTGGSVSTLTIQRTQQEDSAVYLCASSPRQRLNEKLFFGSGTQLSVL.